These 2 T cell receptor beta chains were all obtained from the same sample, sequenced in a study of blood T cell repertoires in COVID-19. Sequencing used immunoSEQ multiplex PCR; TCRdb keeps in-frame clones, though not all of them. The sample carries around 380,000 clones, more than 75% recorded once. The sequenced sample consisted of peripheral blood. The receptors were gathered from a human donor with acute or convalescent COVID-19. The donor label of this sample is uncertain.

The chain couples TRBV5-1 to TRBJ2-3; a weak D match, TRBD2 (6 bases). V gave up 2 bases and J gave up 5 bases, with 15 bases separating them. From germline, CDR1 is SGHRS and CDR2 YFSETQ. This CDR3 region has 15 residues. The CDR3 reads CASSFGGPRRDTQYF. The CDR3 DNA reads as TGCGCCAGCAGCTTCGGGGGACCAAGGCGAGATACGCAGTATTTT.

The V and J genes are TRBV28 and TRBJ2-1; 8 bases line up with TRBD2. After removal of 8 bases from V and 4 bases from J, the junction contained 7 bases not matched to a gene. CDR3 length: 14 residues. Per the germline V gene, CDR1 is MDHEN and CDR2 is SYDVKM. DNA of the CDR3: TGTGCCAGCCGTACTAGCGGTTTGTACAATGAGCAGTTCTTC. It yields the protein CASRTSGLYNEQFF.